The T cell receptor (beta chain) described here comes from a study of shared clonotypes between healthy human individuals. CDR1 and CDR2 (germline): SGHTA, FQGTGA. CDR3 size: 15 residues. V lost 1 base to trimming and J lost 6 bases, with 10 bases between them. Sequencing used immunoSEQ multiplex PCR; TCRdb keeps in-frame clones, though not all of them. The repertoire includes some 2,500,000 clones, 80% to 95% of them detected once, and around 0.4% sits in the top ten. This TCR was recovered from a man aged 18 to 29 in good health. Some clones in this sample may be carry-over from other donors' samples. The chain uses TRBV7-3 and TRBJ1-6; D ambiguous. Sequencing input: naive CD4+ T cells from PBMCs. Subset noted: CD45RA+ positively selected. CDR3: CASSLMGTGNSPLHF. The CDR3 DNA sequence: TGTGCCAGCAGCTTAATGGGAACTGGTAATTCACCCCTCCACTTT.